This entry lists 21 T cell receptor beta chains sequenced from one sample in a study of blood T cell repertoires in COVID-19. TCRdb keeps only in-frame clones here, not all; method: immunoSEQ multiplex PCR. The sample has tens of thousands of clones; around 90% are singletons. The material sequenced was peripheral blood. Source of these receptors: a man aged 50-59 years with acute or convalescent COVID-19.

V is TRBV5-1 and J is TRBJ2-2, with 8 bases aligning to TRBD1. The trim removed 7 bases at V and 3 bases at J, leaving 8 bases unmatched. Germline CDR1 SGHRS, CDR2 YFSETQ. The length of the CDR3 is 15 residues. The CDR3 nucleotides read TGCGCCAGCCAGATACCGACAGGGGACACCGGGGAGCTGTTTTTT. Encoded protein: CASQIPTGDTGELFF.

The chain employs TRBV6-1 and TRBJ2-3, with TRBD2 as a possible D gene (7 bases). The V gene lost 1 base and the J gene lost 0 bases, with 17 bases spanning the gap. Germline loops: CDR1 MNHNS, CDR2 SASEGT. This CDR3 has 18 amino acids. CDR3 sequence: CASSEVMTGGLSTDTQYF. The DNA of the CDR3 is TGTGCCAGCAGTGAAGTTATGACGGGGGGCCTTAGCACAGATACGCAGTATTTT.

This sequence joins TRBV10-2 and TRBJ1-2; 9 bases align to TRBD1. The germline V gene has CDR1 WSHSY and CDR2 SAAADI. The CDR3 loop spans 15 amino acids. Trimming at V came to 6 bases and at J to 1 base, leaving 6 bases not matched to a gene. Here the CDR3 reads CASSTGTGINYGYTF. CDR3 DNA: TGCGCCAGCAGCACCGGGACAGGGATTAACTATGGCTACACCTTC.

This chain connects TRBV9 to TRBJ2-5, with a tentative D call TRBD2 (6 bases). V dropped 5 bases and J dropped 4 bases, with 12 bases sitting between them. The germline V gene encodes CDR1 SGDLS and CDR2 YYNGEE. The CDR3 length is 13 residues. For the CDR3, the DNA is TGTGCCAGCAGTCGCGGGGTAGGAGAGACCCAGTACTTC. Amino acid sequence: CASSRGVGETQYF.

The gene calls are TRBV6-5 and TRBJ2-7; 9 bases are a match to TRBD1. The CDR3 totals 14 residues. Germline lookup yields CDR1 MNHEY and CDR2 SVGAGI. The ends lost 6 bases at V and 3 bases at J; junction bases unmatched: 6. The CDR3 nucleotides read TGTGCCAGCAGCCGCGGGACAGGGTACTACGAGCAGTACTTC. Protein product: CASSRGTGYYEQYF.

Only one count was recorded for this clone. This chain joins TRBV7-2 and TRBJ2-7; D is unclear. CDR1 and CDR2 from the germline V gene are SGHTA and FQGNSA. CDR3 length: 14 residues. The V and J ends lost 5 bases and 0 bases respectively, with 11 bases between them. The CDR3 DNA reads TGTGCCAGCAGCCCAGACTCCTTCTCCTACGAGCAGTACTTC. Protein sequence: CASSPDSFSYEQYF.

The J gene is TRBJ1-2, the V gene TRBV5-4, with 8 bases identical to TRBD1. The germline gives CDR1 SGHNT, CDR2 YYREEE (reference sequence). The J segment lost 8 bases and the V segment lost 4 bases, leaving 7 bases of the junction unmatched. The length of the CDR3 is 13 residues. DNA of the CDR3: TGTGCCAGCAGCCTACAGGGGGTGGGAGGCTACACCTTC. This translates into CASSLQGVGGYTF.

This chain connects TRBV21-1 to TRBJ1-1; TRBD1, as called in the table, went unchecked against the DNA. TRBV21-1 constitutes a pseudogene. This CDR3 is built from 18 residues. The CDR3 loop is CASSKRGQGVTMNTEAFF. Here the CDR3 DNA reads TGTGCCAGCAGCAAACGGGGACAGGGGGTGACCATGAACACTGAAGCTTTCTTT.

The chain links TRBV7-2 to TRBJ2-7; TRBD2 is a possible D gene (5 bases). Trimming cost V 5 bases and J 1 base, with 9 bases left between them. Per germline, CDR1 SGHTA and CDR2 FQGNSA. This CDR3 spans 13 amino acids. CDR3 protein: CASSRGGSYEQYF. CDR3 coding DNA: TGTGCCAGCAGCCGAGGCGGGTCCTACGAGCAGTACTTC.

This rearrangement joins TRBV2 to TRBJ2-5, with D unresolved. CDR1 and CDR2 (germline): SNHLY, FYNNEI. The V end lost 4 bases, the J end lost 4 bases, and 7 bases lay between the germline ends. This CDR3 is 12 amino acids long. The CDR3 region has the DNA TGTGCCAGCAGTGCCCTATTAGAGACCCAGTACTTC. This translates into CASSALLETQYF.

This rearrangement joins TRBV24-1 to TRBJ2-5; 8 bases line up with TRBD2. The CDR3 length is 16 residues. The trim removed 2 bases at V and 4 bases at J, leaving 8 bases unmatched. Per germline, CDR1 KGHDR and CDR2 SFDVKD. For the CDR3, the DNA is TGTGCCACCAGTGATTCCCGACGGGGGGGTGTAGAGACCCAGTACTTC. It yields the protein CATSDSRRGGVETQYF.

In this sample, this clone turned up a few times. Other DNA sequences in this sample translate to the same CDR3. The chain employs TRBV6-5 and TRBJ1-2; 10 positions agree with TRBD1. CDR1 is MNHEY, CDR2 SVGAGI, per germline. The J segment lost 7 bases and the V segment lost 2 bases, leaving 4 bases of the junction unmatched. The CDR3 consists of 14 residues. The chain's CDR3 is CASSYTGQGSGYTF. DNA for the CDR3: TGTGCCAGCAGTTACACGGGACAGGGGTCTGGCTACACCTTC.

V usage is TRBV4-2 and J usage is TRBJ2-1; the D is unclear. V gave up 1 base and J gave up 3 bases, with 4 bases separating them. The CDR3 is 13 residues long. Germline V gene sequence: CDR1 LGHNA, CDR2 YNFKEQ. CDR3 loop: CASSQGGYNEQFF. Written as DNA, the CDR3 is TGTGCCAGCAGCCAAGGCGGCTACAATGAGCAGTTCTTC.

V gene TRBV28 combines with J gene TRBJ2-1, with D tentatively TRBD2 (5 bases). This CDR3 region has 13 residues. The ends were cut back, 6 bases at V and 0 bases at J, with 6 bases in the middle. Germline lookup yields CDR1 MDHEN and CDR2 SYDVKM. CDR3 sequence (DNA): TGTGCCAGCAGGGACTCCTCCTACAATGAGCAGTTCTTC. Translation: CASRDSSYNEQFF.

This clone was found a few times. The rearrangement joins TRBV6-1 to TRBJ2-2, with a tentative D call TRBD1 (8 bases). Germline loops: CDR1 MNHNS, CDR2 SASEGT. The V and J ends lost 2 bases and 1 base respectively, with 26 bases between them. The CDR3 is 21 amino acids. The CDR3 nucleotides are TGTGCCAGCAGTGAAAATTTGGGAGGGGACAGGCTCCGAAGGAACACCGGGGAGCTGTTTTTT. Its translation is CASSENLGGDRLRRNTGELFF.

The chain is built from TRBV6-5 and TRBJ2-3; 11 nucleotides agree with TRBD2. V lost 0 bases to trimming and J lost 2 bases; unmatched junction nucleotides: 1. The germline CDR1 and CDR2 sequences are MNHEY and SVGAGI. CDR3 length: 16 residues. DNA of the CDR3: TGTGCCAGCAGTTACTCTAGCGGGGGGGCCACAGATACGCAGTATTTT. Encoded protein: CASSYSSGGATDTQYF.

DNA for the CDR3: TGTGCCAGCAACCAGAGTGGGACCGGACAGCCAAATCAGCCCCAGCATTTT. Translation: CASNQSGTGQPNQPQHF. This chain links TRBV5-6 with TRBJ1-5; D might be TRBD1 (6 bases). Trimming removed 6 bases from V and 4 bases from J, with 23 bases in between. Germline V gene data show CDR1 as SGHDT and CDR2 as YYEEEE. The CDR3 length is 17 residues.

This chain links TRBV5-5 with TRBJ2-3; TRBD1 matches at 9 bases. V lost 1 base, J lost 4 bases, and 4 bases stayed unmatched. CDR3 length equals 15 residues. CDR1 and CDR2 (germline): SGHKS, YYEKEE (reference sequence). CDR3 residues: CASSLWDREPDTQYF. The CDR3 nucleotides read TGTGCCAGCAGCTTGTGGGACAGGGAGCCAGATACGCAGTATTTT.

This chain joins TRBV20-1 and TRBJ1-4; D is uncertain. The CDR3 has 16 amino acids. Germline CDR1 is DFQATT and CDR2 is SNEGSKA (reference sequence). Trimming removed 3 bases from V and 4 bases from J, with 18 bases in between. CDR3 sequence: CSASKREYPFNEKLFF. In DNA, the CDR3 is TGCAGTGCTAGTAAGAGGGAGTATCCTTTTAATGAAAAACTGTTTTTT.

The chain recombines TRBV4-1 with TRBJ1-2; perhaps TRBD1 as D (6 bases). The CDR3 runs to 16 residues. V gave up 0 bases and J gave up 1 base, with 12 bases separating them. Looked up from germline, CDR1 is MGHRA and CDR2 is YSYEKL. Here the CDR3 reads CASSQDRTGINYGYTF. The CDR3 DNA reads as TGCGCCAGCAGCCAAGATCGAACAGGGATTAACTATGGCTACACCTTC.

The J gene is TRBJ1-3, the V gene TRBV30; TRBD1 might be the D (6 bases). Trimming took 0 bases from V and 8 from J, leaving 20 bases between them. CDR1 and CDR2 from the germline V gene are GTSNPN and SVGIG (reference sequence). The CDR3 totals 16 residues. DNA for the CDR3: TGTGCCTGGAGTGTACCAGGGGCCGAAGCCCGGGACACCATATATTTT. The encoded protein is CAWSVPGAEARDTIYF.